This T cell receptor (beta chain) was sequenced during a study of CD8 T cells in ankylosing spondylitis. General study points: There was a TCR beta motif, made of 7 or 8 highly homologous variants, that appeared characteristic of ankylosing spondylitis blood. According to the report, clones linked to the disease were significantly enriched in matched synovial fluid samples taken from ankylosing spondylitis patients.

In TCRdb, the 5' RACE reads were re-called with MiXCR into one record per CDR3 protein. The sample carries more than 300,000 distinct CDR3 sequences, 7.5% to 9% recorded once. Details on this clonotype: The antigen is undetermined.

This receptor was taken from a male donor with ankylosing spondylitis. Sequencing was carried out using blood, either unsorted or a sorted T cell fraction (not recorded which).

The CDR3 DNA sequence: TGTGCCCACAGCCAGAGCAATGAAAAACTGTTTTTT. It yields the protein CAHSQSNEKLFF. V gene TRBV10-3 combines with J gene TRBJ1-4; the D is unclear. Trimming removed 11 bases from V and 5 bases from J, with 12 bases in between. The CDR3 runs 12 residues. The germline gives CDR1 ENHRY, CDR2 SYGVKD.